Detailed here is one T cell receptor (beta chain). In the CD4+ fraction, cells were divided into CD45RA+ naive and CD45RA-negative memory subsets. V gave up 0 bases and J gave up 5 bases; unmatched junction bases: 6. The CDR3 extends over 16 amino acids. Germline CDR1 MNHEY, CDR2 SVGAGI. This sample is part of a study of shared clonotypes between healthy human individuals. Replicate PCRs for sorted subsets used approximately 220 ng DNA; this equaled tens of thousands of T cell genomes. Assay used: immunoSEQ multiplex PCR; TCRdb lists only in-frame clones, some missing. The sample yields a few million clones, approximately 92% seen once.

The V and J genes are TRBV6-5 and TRBJ1-4; 7 bases align to TRBD1. Input material: naive CD4+ T cells sorted from blood. Described subset: CD45RA+ positively selected. The clonotype comes from a man aged 18 to 29 in good health. CDR3 loop: CASSYSMGQINEKLFF. CDR3 DNA sequence: TGTGCCAGCAGTTACTCAATGGGACAGATAAATGAAAAACTGTTTTTT.